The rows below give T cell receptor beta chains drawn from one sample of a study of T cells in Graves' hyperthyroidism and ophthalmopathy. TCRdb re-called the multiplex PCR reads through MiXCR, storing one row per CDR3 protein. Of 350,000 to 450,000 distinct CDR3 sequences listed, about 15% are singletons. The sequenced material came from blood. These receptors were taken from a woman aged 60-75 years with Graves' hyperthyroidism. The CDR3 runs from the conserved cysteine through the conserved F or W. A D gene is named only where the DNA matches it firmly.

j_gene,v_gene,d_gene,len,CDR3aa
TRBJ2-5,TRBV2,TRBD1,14,CASRRTGGGETQYF
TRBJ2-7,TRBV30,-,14,CAWSPPGGDYEQYF
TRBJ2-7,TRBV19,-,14,CASSIDGRSYEQYF
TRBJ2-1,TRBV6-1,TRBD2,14,CASSGLAGLNEQFF
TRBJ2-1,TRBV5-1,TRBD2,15,CASSLDSGGGNEQFF
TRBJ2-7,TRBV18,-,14,CASSPDRVTAEQYF
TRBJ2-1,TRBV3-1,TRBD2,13,CASRQLAGVEQFF
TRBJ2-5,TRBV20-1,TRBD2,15,CSARVTTSIGETQYF
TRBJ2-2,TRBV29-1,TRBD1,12,CSVQGDTGELFF
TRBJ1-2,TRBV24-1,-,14,CATSEPGQRYGYTF
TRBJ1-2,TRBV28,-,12,CASSLAHYGYTF
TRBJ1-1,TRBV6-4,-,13,CASSDRDNTEAFF
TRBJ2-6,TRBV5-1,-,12,CASKSMTNVLTF
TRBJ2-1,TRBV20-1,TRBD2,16,CSARDWQRESYNEQFF
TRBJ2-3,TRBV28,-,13,CASLRVGRNTQYF
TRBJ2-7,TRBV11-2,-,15,CASSLRPHHSYEQYF
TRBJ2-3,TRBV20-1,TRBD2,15,CSATLGGGDTDTQYF
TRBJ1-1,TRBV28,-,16,CASSLSTVISSAEAFF
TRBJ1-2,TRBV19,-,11,CASGQIYGYTF
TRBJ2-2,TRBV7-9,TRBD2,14,CASSGGEITGELFF
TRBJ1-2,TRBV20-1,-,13,CSASYPLNYGYTF
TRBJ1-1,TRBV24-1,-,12,CATSDVWGAAFF
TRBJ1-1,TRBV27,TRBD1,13,CASSPQGISEAFF
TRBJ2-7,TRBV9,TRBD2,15,CASSVASLAGGEQYF
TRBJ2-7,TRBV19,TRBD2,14,CASGSGTIHYEQYF
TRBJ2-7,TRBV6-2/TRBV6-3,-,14,CASRLTARDYEQYF
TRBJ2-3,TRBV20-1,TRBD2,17,CSARDQKGGSSADTQYF
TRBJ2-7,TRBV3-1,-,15,CASSPPRRGPYEQYF
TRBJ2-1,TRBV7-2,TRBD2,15,CASSRLAGGYNEQFF
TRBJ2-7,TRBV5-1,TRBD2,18,CASSTGTSGRARGYEQYF
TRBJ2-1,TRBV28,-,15,CASYSGRSSYNEQFF
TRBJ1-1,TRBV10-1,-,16,CASSEGTGTMNTEAFF
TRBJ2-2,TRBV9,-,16,CASSVGPAQSTGELFF
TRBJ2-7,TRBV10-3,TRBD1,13,CAITRDSSYEQYF
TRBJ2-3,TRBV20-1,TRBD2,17,CSAPGLAGGSGTDTQYF
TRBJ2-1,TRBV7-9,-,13,CASNLRNDNEQFF
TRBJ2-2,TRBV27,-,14,CASSYWPDTGELFF
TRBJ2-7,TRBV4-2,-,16,CASSQDSGGGSYEQYF
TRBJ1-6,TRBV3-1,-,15,CASSLLVRDNSPLHF
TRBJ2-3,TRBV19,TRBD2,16,CASRSLAGGHRDTQYF
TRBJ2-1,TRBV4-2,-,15,CASSPLWGDSNEQFF
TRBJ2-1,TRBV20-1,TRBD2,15,CSARDGGTSGNEQFF
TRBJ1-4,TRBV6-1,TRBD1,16,CASSQEGAGVGEKLFF
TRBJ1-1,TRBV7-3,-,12,CASSSSFREAFF
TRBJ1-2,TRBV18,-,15,CASSLAMGTNYGYTF
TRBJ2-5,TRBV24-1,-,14,CATSDFPGKETQYF
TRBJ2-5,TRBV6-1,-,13,CASRRQVRETQYF
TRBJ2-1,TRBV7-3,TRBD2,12,CASSQERGEQFF
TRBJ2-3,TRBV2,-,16,CASSEASGASTDTQYF
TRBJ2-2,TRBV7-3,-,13,CASSFTSSGELFF
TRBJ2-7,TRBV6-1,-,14,CASTDSSADYEQYF
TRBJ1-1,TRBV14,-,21,CASSQGQWGPLVPHPDTEAFF
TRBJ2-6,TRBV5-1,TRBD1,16,CASSLAQGTGANVLTF